The 29 T cell receptor beta chains below all came from one sample that was sequenced in a study of cytomegalovirus exposure and HLA in healthy donors. The PCR was carried out with 60 Vbeta primers and 13 Jbeta primers. The assay was immunoSEQ multiplex PCR, and TCRdb's table has in-frame clones only and misses some. The sample consists of 100,000 to 130,000 clones, more than 65% of them appearing once. Source material: PBMCs. The receptor set was obtained from a man younger than 45 in good health and CMV-seronegative.

The table lists this clone with a few counts. The chain employs TRBV29-1 and TRBJ2-1, with D possibly TRBD2 on 5 matching bases. V was trimmed by 7 bases and J by 4 bases, leaving 20 bases between them. This CDR3 is 15 amino acids long. Germline assignment: CDR1 SQVTM and CDR2 ANQGSEA. CDR3 sequence (DNA): TGCAGCGCCCCGGCCCGGGCGGGCGTTTACAATGAGCAGTTCTTC. It yields the protein CSAPARAGVYNEQFF.

J is TRBJ2-5 and V is TRBV7-9; TRBD1 aligns across 9 bases. Germline CDR1 SEHNR, CDR2 FQNEAQ (reference sequence). The length of the CDR3 is 15 residues. The junction had 6 bases not matched to a gene; V was cut back by 3 bases and J by 4 bases. The CDR3 is CASSFARQGGETQYF. The CDR3, as DNA: TGTGCCAGCAGCTTCGCCCGACAGGGGGGAGAGACCCAGTACTTC.

The chain combines TRBV30 with TRBJ1-5; no firm D call. The length of the CDR3 is 15 residues. V gave up 1 base and J gave up 1 base, with 11 bases separating them. Germline assignment: CDR1 GTSNPN and CDR2 SVGIG (reference sequence). CDR3: CAWSGPGRSNQPQHF. CDR3 bases: TGTGCCTGGAGTGGGCCCGGGAGGAGCAATCAGCCCCAGCATTTT.

This clone was found once. The gene calls are TRBV19 and TRBJ2-7; 7 nucleotides align to TRBD1. The germline V gene encodes CDR1 LNHDA and CDR2 SQIVND (reference sequence). This CDR3 spans 13 amino acids. The V gene end was trimmed by 5 bases and the J gene end by 2 bases; junction bases not matched to a gene: 3. The CDR3 DNA reads as TGTGCCAGTAGTGTAACAGGGGCCTACGAGCAGTACTTC. Its protein is CASSVTGAYEQYF.

The J gene is TRBJ1-2, the V gene TRBV7-8; no definite D call. In germline, CDR1 is SGHVS, CDR2 FQNEAQ. CDR3 length: 13 residues. Trimming removed 1 base at V and 4 bases at J, with 7 bases between. The CDR3: CASSLGHPYGYTF. The CDR3, as DNA: TGTGCCAGCAGCTTAGGACACCCCTATGGCTACACCTTC.

The chain recombines TRBV4-2 with TRBJ1-1; a possible D gene is TRBD1 (5 bases). V lost 3 bases to trimming and J lost 5 bases, with 22 bases between them. Germline CDR1 reads LGHNA; CDR2 reads YNFKEQ. CDR3 length equals 17 residues. CDR3 in amino acids: CASSQTGTPAGRTEAFF. The DNA for the CDR3 is TGTGCCAGCAGCCAGACCGGGACTCCGGCGGGTCGGACTGAAGCTTTCTTT.

This chain uses TRBV14 with TRBJ2-5; D remains ambiguous. Trimming shortened V by 5 bases and J by 5 bases, and 6 bases separated the two germline ends. The length of the CDR3 is 11 residues. The V gene's germline CDR1 is SGHDN and CDR2 FVKESK. The DNA for the CDR3 is TGTGCCAGCAGCGCGTGGGAGACCCAGTACTTC. It codes for CASSAWETQYF.

The DNA for the CDR3 is TGTGCCAGCAGCTTCTACCAGGGGCCCTACGAGCAGTACTTC. Its translation: CASSFYQGPYEQYF. The J gene is TRBJ2-7, the V gene TRBV11-2; possibly TRBD1 for D (6 bases). The germline V gene has CDR1 SGHAT and CDR2 FQNNGV. CDR3 length: 14 residues. Trimming cost V 3 bases and J 2 bases, with 11 bases left between them.

This chain uses TRBV7-3 with TRBJ2-2; D not certain. Germline CDR1 is SGHTA and CDR2 is FQGTGA. The CDR3 sequence is 13 residues long. Trimming removed 5 bases at V and 1 base at J, with 5 bases between. The CDR3 nucleotides are TGTGCCAGCAGCCCGAGGAACACCGGGGAGCTGTTTTTT. Protein: CASSPRNTGELFF.

The chain couples TRBV11-2 to TRBJ2-1, with 8 bases aligning to TRBD2. The CDR3 extends over 16 amino acids. V lost 1 base and J lost 0; bases outside the gene matches: 2. Germline lookup yields CDR1 SGHAT and CDR2 FQNNGV. The CDR3 DNA sequence: TGTGCCAGCAGCTTAGGCCTAGCGGGCTCCTACAATGAGCAGTTCTTC. This gives the protein CASSLGLAGSYNEQFF.

This chain joins TRBV29-1 and TRBJ1-2, with D unresolved. There are 14 residues in the CDR3. The germline CDR1 and CDR2 sequences are SQVTM and ANQGSEA. Trimming cost V 4 bases and J 7 bases, with 19 bases left between them. CDR3 bases: TGCAGCGTTGGCGACGGAGGGTTTTCACCTGGCTACACCTTC. It specifies CSVGDGGFSPGYTF.

This chain links TRBV19 with TRBJ2-3, with TRBD1 as a possible D gene (6 bases). From germline, CDR1 is LNHDA and CDR2 SQIVND (reference sequence). Trimming shortened V by 7 bases and J by 4 bases, and 12 bases separated the two germline ends. The length of the CDR3 is 13 residues. The CDR3 sequence is CASKTGSADTQYF. CDR3 bases: TGTGCCAGTAAAACAGGGTCCGCAGATACGCAGTATTTT.

This chain connects TRBV6-5 to TRBJ2-5; D is uncertain. V was pared by 9 bases and J by 5 bases, with 10 bases between. Germline V gene data show CDR1 as MNHEY and CDR2 as SVGAGI. This CDR3 contains 11 residues. The CDR3 protein is CASSHAETQYF. The CDR3 DNA reads TGTGCCAGTTCCCACGCGGAGACCCAGTACTTC.

This clone is a singleton in its sample. The V gene is TRBV2, the J gene TRBJ1-3; 7 bases match TRBD1. CDR3 size: 13 residues. From germline, CDR1 is SNHLY and CDR2 FYNNEI. V shed 2 bases and J 11 bases; nucleotides not matched to a gene: 6. CDR3 protein: CASSESRDSAIYF. The CDR3 DNA follows: TGTGCCAGCAGTGAAAGCAGGGACAGCGCCATATATTTT.

This chain connects TRBV9 to TRBJ2-2; TRBD1 is a possible D gene (6 bases). The germline gives CDR1 SGDLS, CDR2 YYNGEE. The length of the CDR3 is 16 residues. Trimming pared 5 bases from V and 2 bases from J, leaving 16 bases between. The CDR3 nucleotides read TGTGCCAGCAGGGCTGAGGCAGGGGATAACACCGGGGAGCTGTTTTTT. Protein sequence: CASRAEAGDNTGELFF.

The chain uses TRBV6-1 and TRBJ2-1, with TRBD1 matching over 8 bases. CDR3 length: 13 amino acids. Germline CDR1 and CDR2: MNHNS and SASEGT. V was clipped by 4 bases and J by 9 bases; unmatched bases: 5. This chain's CDR3 is CASSGTGFGEQFF. The CDR3 bases are TGTGCCAGCAGTGGGACAGGGTTCGGTGAGCAGTTCTTC.

The J gene is TRBJ1-5, the V gene TRBV5-6; 10 bases line up with TRBD1. The ends lost 3 bases at V and 6 bases at J; junction bases unmatched: 6. Germline CDR1 reads SGHDT; CDR2 reads YYEEEE. The CDR3 totals 15 residues. The CDR3 sequence: CASSSGTGAIQPQHF. As DNA, the CDR3 is TGTGCCAGCAGCTCCGGGACAGGGGCTATTCAGCCCCAGCATTTT.

The CDR3 coding sequence is TGTGCCAGTCGGACAGGGGTCTATGGCTACACCTTC. This sequence encodes CASRTGVYGYTF. The V gene is TRBV19, the J gene TRBJ1-2, with 9 nucleotides matching TRBD1. CDR3 size: 12 residues. With 8 bases clipped from V and 4 bases from J, the junction kept 2 bases outside the gene matches. Germline V gives CDR1 LNHDA, CDR2 SQIVND (reference sequence).

The J gene is TRBJ2-5, the V gene TRBV29-1, with TRBD1 identical over 10 bases. J lost 4 bases, V lost 1 base, and 0 bases had no gene match. This CDR3 is built from 13 residues. Looked up from germline, CDR1 is SQVTM and CDR2 is ANQGSEA. The CDR3 loop is CSVEGDRGETQYF. CDR3 nucleotide sequence: TGCAGCGTTGAAGGGGACAGGGGAGAGACCCAGTACTTC.

The chain couples TRBV6-5 to TRBJ2-2; possibly TRBD2 for D (6 bases). From germline, CDR1 is MNHEY and CDR2 SVGAGI. V was clipped by 5 bases and J by 6 bases, with 16 bases between them. This CDR3 spans 15 amino acids. CDR3 region: CASSPPGLAPGELFF. DNA of the CDR3: TGTGCCAGCAGTCCCCCAGGGCTAGCGCCCGGGGAGCTGTTTTTT.

This rearrangement joins TRBV19 to TRBJ2-7; D might be TRBD1 (6 bases). V lost 5 bases and J lost 6, with 14 bases in between. In germline, CDR1 is LNHDA, CDR2 SQIVND (reference sequence). CDR3 length: 13 amino acids. The CDR3 is CASSGTGLGEQYF. CDR3 DNA: TGTGCCAGTAGTGGTACAGGGCTTGGCGAGCAGTACTTC.

The rearrangement links TRBV4-2 to TRBJ2-3; D gene uncertain. CDR1 is LGHNA and CDR2 is YNFKEQ in the germline V gene. Trimming shortened V by 0 bases and J by 0 bases, and 10 bases separated the two germline ends. The CDR3 extends over 16 amino acids. CDR3 residues: CASSQESRISTDTQYF. CDR3 nucleotides: TGTGCCAGCAGCCAAGAGAGCAGGATCAGCACAGATACGCAGTATTTT.

This rearrangement joins TRBV2 to TRBJ2-7, with 8 bases lining up with TRBD2. The CDR3 runs 13 residues. CDR1 and CDR2 (germline): SNHLY, FYNNEI. J gave up 4 bases and V 8 bases, and 7 bases lay outside the gene matches. DNA for the CDR3: TGTGCCAGCTCAATGGAGCGGGAGTACGAGCAGTACTTC. This sequence encodes CASSMEREYEQYF.

The CDR3 reads CATSRDRARGTDTQYF. CDR3 DNA: TGTGCCACCAGCAGAGACCGGGCGCGGGGGACAGATACGCAGTATTTT. This chain uses TRBV15 with TRBJ2-3; 7 bases are shared with TRBD2. With 0 bases clipped from V and 3 bases from J, the junction kept 6 bases outside the gene matches. Germline CDR1 LNHNV, CDR2 YYDKDF (reference sequence). The CDR3 totals 16 residues.

This clone was picked up many times. The chain joins TRBV13 to TRBJ2-7; tentatively, D is TRBD2 (5 bases). There are 16 residues in the CDR3. Germline CDR1 PRHDT, CDR2 FYEKMQ (reference sequence). V was pared by 0 bases and J by 0 bases, with 12 bases between. The CDR3 loop is CASSLGGSGNSYEQYF. CDR3 nucleotides: TGTGCCAGCAGCTTAGGGGGCTCCGGGAACTCCTACGAGCAGTACTTC.

The chain uses TRBV6-5 and TRBJ1-5, with D tentatively TRBD1 (6 bases). The V gene lost 7 bases and the J gene lost 4 bases, with 17 bases spanning the gap. This CDR3 region has 15 residues. Germline V gene lookup returns CDR1 MNHEY and CDR2 SVGAGI. The CDR3 is CASTPAGAKNQPQHF. For the CDR3, the DNA is TGTGCCAGCACCCCGGCGGGGGCGAAAAATCAGCCCCAGCATTTT.

This clone appeared a few times. The J gene is TRBJ2-3, the V gene TRBV28; D not resolved. The CDR3 runs to 14 residues. Deletions cut 1 base from V and 0 bases from J, with 5 bases between. The germline gives CDR1 MDHEN, CDR2 SYDVKM. CDR3 amino acids: CASSLLGSTDTQYF. In nucleotides, the CDR3 is TGTGCCAGCAGTTTATTGGGCAGCACAGATACGCAGTATTTT.

The chain uses TRBV19 and TRBJ2-3; 11 nucleotides line up with TRBD2. Germline V gene lookup returns CDR1 LNHDA and CDR2 SQIVND (reference sequence). Trimming removed 7 bases from V and 3 bases from J; junction bases left unmatched: 0. This CDR3 comprises 13 residues. The CDR3 reads CASTSGGTDTQYF. CDR3 nucleotide sequence: TGTGCCAGTACTAGCGGGGGGACAGATACGCAGTATTTT. The full variable domain, with the rest looked up from reference TRBV19 and TRBJ2-3, is DGGITQSPKYLFRKEGQNVTLSCEQNLNHDAMYWYRQDPGQGLRLIYYSQIVNDFQKGDIAEGYSVSREKKESFPLTVTSAQKNPTAFYLCASTSGGTDTQYFGPGTRLTVL.

V usage is TRBV2 and J usage is TRBJ1-6, with D maybe TRBD1 (5 bases). V was pared by 7 bases and J by 7 bases, with 14 bases between. CDR1 SNHLY and CDR2 FYNNEI come from the germline V gene. The CDR3 covers 14 residues. DNA for the CDR3: TGTGCCAGCACCAGACAGTGGGCGAATTCACCCCTCCACTTT. Encoded protein: CASTRQWANSPLHF.